The T cell receptor beta chain described here comes from a study of response to subunit inactivated influenza vaccine. Study-wide points: The authors suggested that few new T cells are recruited per seasonal influenza vaccination.

There are a few counts of this clonotype. Its specificity is unknown. This CDR3 region has 16 residues. Germline V gene sequence: CDR1 SGHRS, CDR2 YFSETQ. Trimming left V 2 bases short and J 8 bases short, with 19 bases between. A single record per CDR3 protein comes from TCRdb applying MiXCR to the RT-PCR reads. The sample holds roughly 670,000 distinct CDR3 sequences; 12% to 15% are singletons and the top ten take approximately 7.6%. This specimen was PBMCs from blood, taken 14 to 15 days before vaccination. This chain links TRBV5-1 with TRBJ2-2, with a tentative D call TRBD2 (6 bases). The sequence was collected from a man aged 45-60 years who received an inactivated influenza vaccine. The CDR3 region is CASSFQPGLKVGELFF. CDR3 sequence (DNA): TGCGCCAGCAGCTTCCAACCGGGACTGAAAGTGGGGGAGCTGTTTTTT.